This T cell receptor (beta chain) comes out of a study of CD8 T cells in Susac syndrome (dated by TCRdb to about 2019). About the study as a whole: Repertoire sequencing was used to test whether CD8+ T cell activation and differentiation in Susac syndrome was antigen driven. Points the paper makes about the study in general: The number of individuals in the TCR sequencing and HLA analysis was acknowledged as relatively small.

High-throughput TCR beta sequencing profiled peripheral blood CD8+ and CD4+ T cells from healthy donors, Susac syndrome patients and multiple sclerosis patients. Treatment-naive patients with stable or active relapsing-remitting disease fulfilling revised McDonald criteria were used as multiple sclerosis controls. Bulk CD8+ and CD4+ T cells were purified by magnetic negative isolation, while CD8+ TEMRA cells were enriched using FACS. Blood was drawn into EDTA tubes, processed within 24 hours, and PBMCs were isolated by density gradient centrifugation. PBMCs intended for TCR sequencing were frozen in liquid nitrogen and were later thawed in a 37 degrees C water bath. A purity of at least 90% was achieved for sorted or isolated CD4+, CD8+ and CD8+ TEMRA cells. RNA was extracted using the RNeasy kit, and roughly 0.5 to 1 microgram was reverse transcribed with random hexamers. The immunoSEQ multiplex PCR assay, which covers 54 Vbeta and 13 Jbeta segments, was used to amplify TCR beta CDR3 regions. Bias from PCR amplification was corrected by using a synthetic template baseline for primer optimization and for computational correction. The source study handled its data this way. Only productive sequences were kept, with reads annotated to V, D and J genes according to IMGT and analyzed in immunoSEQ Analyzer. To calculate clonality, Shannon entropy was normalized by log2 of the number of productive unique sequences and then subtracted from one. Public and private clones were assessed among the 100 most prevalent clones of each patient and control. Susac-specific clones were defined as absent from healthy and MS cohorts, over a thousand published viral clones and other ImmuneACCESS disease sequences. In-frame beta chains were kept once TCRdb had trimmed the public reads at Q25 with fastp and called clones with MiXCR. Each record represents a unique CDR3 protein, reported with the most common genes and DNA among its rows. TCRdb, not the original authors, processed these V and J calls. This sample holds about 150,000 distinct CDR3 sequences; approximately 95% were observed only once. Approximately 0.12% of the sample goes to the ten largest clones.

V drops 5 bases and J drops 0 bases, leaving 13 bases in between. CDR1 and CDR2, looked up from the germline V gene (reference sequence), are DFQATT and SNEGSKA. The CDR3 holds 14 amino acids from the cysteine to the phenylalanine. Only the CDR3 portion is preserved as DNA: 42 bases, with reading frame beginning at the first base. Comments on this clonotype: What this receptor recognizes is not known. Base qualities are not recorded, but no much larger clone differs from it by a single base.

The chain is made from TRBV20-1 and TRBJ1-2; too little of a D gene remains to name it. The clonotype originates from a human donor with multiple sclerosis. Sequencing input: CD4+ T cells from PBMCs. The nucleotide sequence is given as TGCAGTGCTGCGACACGTATCGCTAACTATGGCTACACCTTC. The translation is CSAATRIANYGYTF.